The present T cell receptor beta chain was sequenced within a study of beta chain features in type 1 diabetes. A remark on this clone: The antigen is not known.

Isolation of CD4+ naive, central memory, regulatory and stem cell-like memory cells was achieved by sorting via CD45RO/CCR7/CD25/CD127/CD95/CD27. The authors reverse transcribed all of the isolated RNA, so sequencing captured expressed TCRB transcripts. TCRdb's table, derived via immunoSEQ multiplex PCR, lists solely in-frame clones and lacks some. The repertoire holds 250,000 to 300,000 clones, with less than 30% as singletons. The length of the CDR3 is 15 residues. CDR1 LNHDA and CDR2 SQIVND come from the germline V gene (reference sequence). Trimming cost V 7 bases and J 5 bases; bases outside gene matches: 6. Broader study findings: The study found moderately but significantly shorter TCRB CDR3s in all four CD4+ subsets of Type 1 diabetes patients.

The chain combines TRBV19 with TRBJ2-1, with 12 bases identical to TRBD2. What was sequenced was naive CD4+ T cells from blood. The clonotype comes from a woman in her twenties or thirties with type 1 diabetes. Here the CDR3 reads CASTRTSGNNNEQFF. Written as DNA, the CDR3 is TGTGCCAGTACCAGGACTAGCGGGAATAACAATGAGCAGTTCTTC.